This note documents a single T cell receptor beta chain sequence. Its specificity is unknown. Trimming left V 5 bases short and J 5 bases short, with 12 bases between. Germline CDR1 MDHEN, CDR2 SYDVKM. CDR3 length equals 13 residues. TCRbeta libraries were built with three rounds of nested PCR, modified from ARM-PCR. TCRdb used MiXCR to reprocess the multiplex PCR reads, holding one entry per CDR3 protein. The sample contains roughly 140,000 distinct CDR3 sequences, roughly 66% of which appear only once. This sample was taken from a study of tumor and adjacent non-tumor tissue in lung cancer. For the study at large: Stage I to III disease affected about nine men and roughly 5 women aged roughly 31 to 85. Overall study results and limits: TCR diversity was significantly greater in tumor than normal lung tissue. Tumor repertoires had a smaller top 100 clone share than normal lung.

This sample's RNA came from whole unsorted tissue. Donors were chemotherapy-naive, newly diagnosed lung cancer surgical patients in China, August–late 2014. This TCR was sampled from a man in his fifties or sixties with small cell lung cancer. Source material: lung tumor tissue. The rearrangement uses TRBV28 and TRBJ1-2, with D hard to call. The CDR3: CASSLIVGYGYTF. CDR3 in DNA: TGTGCCAGCAGTCTTATTGTGGGTTATGGCTACACCTTC.